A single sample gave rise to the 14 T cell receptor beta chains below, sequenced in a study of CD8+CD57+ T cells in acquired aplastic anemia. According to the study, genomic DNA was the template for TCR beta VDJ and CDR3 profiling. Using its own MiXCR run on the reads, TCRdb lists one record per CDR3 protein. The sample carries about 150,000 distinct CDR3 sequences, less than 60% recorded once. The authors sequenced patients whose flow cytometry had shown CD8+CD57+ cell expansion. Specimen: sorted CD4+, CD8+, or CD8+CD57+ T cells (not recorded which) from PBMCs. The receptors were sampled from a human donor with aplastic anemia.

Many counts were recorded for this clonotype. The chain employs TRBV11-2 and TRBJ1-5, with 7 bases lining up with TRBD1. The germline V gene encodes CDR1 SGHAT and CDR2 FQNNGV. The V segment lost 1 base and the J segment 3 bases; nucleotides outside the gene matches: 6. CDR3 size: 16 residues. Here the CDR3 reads CASSLVGQANNQPQHF. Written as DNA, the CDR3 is TGTGCCAGCAGCTTAGTAGGACAGGCTAACAATCAGCCCCAGCATTTT.

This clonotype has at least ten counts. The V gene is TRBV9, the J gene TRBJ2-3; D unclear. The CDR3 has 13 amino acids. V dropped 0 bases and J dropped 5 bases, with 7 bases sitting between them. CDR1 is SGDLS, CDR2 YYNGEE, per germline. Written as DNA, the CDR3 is TGTGCCAGCAGCGTAGCGGACGGAGATACGCAGTATTTT. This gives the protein CASSVADGDTQYF.

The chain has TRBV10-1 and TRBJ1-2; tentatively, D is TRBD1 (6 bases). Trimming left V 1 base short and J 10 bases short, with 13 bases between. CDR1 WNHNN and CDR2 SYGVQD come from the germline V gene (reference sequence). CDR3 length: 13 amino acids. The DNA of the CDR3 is TGCGCCAGCAGTGAGTTGGGACAAAAGGACTACACCTTC. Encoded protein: CASSELGQKDYTF.

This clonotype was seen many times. CDR3: CASSPLRTVHGYTF. CDR3 nucleotides: TGTGCCAGCAGTCCACTTCGGACAGTACATGGCTACACCTTC. This chain joins TRBV7-9 and TRBJ1-2; a possible D gene is TRBD1 (6 bases). Germline CDR1 and CDR2: SEHNR and FQNEAQ (reference sequence). V lost 6 bases and J lost 6, with 17 bases in between. CDR3 size: 14 residues. Combining the CDR3 with reference TRBV7-9 and TRBJ1-2 gives the whole variable domain DTGVSQNPRHKITKRGQNVTFRCDPISEHNRLYWYRQTLGQGPEFLTYFQNEAQLEKSRLLSDRFSAERPKGSFSTLEIQRTEQGDSAMYLCASSPLRTVHGYTFGSGTRLTVV.

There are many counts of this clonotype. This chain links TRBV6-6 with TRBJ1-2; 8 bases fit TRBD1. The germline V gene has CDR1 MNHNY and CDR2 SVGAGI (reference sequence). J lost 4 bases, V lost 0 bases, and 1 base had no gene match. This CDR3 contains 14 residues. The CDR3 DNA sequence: TGTGCCAGCAGTTACTCCGGACAGGGCTATGGCTACACCTTC. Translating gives CASSYSGQGYGYTF.

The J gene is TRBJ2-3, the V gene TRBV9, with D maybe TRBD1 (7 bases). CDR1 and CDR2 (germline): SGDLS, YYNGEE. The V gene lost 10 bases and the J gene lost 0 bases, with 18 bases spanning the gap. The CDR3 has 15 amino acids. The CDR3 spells CACTRGDTSTDTQYF. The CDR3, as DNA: TGTGCCTGCACCAGGGGGGACACTAGCACAGATACGCAGTATTTT.

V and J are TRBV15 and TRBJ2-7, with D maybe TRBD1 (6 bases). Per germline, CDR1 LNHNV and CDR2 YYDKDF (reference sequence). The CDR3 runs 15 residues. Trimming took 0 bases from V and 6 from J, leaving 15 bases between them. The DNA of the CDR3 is TGTGCCACCAGCAGAGACTCAGGGGAGAGCGGCGAGCAGTACTTC. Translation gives CATSRDSGESGEQYF.

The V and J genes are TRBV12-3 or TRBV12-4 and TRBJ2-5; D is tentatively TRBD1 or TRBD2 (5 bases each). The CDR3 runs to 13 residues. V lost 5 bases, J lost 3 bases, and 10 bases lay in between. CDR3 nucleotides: TGTGCCAGCAGTAGAGCGGACAAAGAGACCCAGTACTTC. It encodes CASSRADKETQYF.

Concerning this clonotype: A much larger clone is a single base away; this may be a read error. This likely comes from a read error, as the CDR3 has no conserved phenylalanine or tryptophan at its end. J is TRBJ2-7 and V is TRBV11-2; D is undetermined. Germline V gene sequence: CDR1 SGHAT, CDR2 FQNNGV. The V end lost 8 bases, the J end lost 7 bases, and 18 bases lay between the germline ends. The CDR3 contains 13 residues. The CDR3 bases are TGTGCCAGCTCCTCGGACCCCACGAAGGAGCAGTACTCC. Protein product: CASSSDPTKEQYS.

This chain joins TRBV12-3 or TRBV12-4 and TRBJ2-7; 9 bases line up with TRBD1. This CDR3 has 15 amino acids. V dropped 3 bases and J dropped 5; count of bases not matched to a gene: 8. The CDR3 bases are TGTGCCAGCAGTTTGATACGGGACAGGGTTGACGAGCAGTACTTC. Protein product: CASSLIRDRVDEQYF.

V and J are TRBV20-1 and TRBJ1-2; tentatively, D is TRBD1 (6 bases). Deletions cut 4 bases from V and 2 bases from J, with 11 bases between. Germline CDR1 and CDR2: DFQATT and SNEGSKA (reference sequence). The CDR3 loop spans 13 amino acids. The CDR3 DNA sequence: TGCAGTGCTATCTTGGACAGAAACTATGGCTACACCTTC. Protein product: CSAILDRNYGYTF.

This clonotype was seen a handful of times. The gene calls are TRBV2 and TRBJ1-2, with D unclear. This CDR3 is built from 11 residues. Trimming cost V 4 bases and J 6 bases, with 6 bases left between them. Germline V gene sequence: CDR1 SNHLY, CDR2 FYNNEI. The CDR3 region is CASSVGDGYTF. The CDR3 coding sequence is TGTGCCAGCAGTGTTGGGGATGGCTACACCTTC. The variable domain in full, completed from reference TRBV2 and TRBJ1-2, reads EPEVTQTPSHQVTQMGQEVILRCVPISNHLYFYWYRQILGQKVEFLVSFYNNEISEKSEIFDDQFSVERPDGSNFTLKIRSTKLEDSAMYFCASSVGDGYTFGSGTRLTVV.

The CDR3 reads CASSESGQGRSYEQYF. The CDR3 DNA follows: TGTGCCAGCAGTGAAAGCGGACAGGGTCGCTCCTACGAGCAGTACTTC. V gene TRBV25-1 combines with J gene TRBJ2-7; 8 bases match TRBD1. This CDR3 spans 16 amino acids. V shed 2 bases and J 0 bases; nucleotides not matched to a gene: 6. Germline assignment: CDR1 MGHDK and CDR2 SYGVNS.

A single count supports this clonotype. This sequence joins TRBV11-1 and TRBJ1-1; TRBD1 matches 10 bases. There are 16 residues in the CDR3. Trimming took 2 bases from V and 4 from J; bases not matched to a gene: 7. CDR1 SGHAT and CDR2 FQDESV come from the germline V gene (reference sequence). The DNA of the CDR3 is TGTGCCAGCAGCTTACACGATGGGACAGGGGCCACTGAAGCTTTCTTT. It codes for CASSLHDGTGATEAFF.